This entry lists 30 T cell receptor beta chains sequenced from one sample in a study of Graves' ophthalmopathy and Graves' hyperthyroidism (dated by TCRdb to 2016 to 2018). For sequencing, an Illumina HiSeq 2000 was employed. For repertoire sequencing, the TCR beta CDR3 regions were amplified from RNA transcripts. A first-round RT-PCR used HTBI primers with the Qiagen OneStep RT-PCR kit, followed by a second-round multiplex PCR, size selection and purification. TCRdb reworked the public reads: Q25 trimming with fastp, MiXCR clone assembly, productive beta chains retained. Rows are unified per CDR3 protein, each entry keeping the most common DNA and genes. In this sample the table shows some 170,000 distinct CDR3 sequences, 35% to 50% of which occur a single time. In total, the top ten clones hold about 9.5% of the sample. Sequencing was performed on peripheral blood. The receptors here all came from a man aged 30 to 45 with Graves' ophthalmopathy. Donor details come from another sample of the same person, matched by shared clones.

This clonotype has a count of ten or more. V and J are TRBV10-3 and TRBJ1-2, with 9 bases lining up with TRBD1. Germline CDR1 reads ENHRY; CDR2 reads SYGVKD. The CDR3 has 15 amino acids. V shed 6 bases and J 1 base; nucleotides not matched to a gene: 6. This CDR3 reads CAIRDDRGVNYGYTF. The CDR3 coding sequence is TGTGCCATCAGAGACGACAGGGGGGTTAACTATGGCTACACCTTC.

The rearrangement links TRBV19 to TRBJ2-7; 13 bases align to TRBD2. The germline V gene has CDR1 LNHDA and CDR2 SQIVND (reference sequence). The CDR3 totals 16 residues. The junction had 4 bases not matched to a gene; V was cut back by 5 bases and J by 0 bases. The CDR3 here is CASSLGTSGTSYEQYF. CDR3 nucleotides: TGTGCCAGTAGTTTAGGGACTAGCGGGACCTCCTACGAGCAGTACTTC.

This clonotype was recorded at least ten times. The rearrangement uses TRBV9 and TRBJ1-2; no firm D call. Germline CDR1 SGDLS, CDR2 YYNGEE. V was pared by 3 bases and J by 2 bases, with 5 bases between. This CDR3 region has 12 residues. Written as DNA, the CDR3 is TGTGCCAGCAGCGGAATCAACTATGGCTACACCTTC. As protein: CASSGINYGYTF.

The genes are TRBV11-2 and TRBJ1-1, with a possible D match to TRBD1 (5 bases). Trimming left V 6 bases short and J 0 bases short, with 17 bases between. Germline-derived CDR1 and CDR2 are SGHAT and FQNNGV. The CDR3 contains 16 residues. The CDR3 DNA reads as TGTGCCAGCAGGGAGGGACCCGGGAACATGAACACTGAAGCTTTCTTT. Its protein product is CASREGPGNMNTEAFF. Full variable domain (missing parts from reference TRBV11-2 and TRBJ1-1): EAGVAQSPRYKIIEKRQSVAFWCNPISGHATLYWYQQILGQGPKLLIQFQNNGVVDDSQLPKDRFSAERLKGVDSTLKIQPAKLEDSAVYLCASREGPGNMNTEAFFGQGTRLTVV.

The chain couples TRBV6-5 to TRBJ2-7, with a possible D match to TRBD1 (5 bases). This CDR3 has 13 residues. Germline loops: CDR1 MNHEY, CDR2 SVGAGI. The ends were cut back, 2 bases at V and 3 bases at J, with 8 bases in the middle. As DNA, the CDR3 is TGTGCCAGCAGTTACCCAGGGATCTACGAGCAGTACTTC. Translated: CASSYPGIYEQYF.

This chain joins TRBV6-1 and TRBJ1-1, with TRBD1 as a possible D gene (5 bases). The length of the CDR3 is 12 residues. The germline V gene encodes CDR1 MNHNS and CDR2 SASEGT. Trimming shortened V by 5 bases and J by 9 bases, and 13 bases separated the two germline ends. The CDR3, as DNA: TGTGCCAGCAGTAGACCGGGACTTAAAGCTTTCTTT. This translates into CASSRPGLKAFF.

This clonotype has a handful of counts. The chain employs TRBV6-1 and TRBJ2-7; 7 bases are shared with TRBD1. CDR3 size: 15 residues. V shed 6 bases, J shed 0 bases, and the junction held 8 bases outside the gene matches. Germline V gives CDR1 MNHNS, CDR2 SASEGT. CDR3 coding DNA: TGTGCCAGCAGACCAGCGACAGGGAGCTCCTACGAGCAGTACTTC. This translates into CASRPATGSSYEQYF.

The chain uses TRBV9 and TRBJ2-5, with TRBD2 as a possible D gene (5 bases). V lost 0 bases and J 6 bases, leaving 12 bases between the germline ends. CDR3 length equals 14 residues. Germline CDR1 is SGDLS and CDR2 is YYNGEE. The CDR3 sequence is CASSVGGGEKTQYF. In DNA form, the CDR3 reads TGTGCCAGCAGCGTAGGTGGAGGAGAAAAGACCCAGTACTTC.

The chain employs TRBV30 and TRBJ1-2; the match to TRBD1 covers 10 bases. V lost 2 bases to trimming and J lost 3 bases; unmatched junction nucleotides: 9. The germline V gene has CDR1 GTSNPN and CDR2 SVGIG (reference sequence). This CDR3 contains 16 residues. The CDR3 spells CAWSTKTGTGDYGYTF. In DNA form, the CDR3 reads TGTGCCTGGAGTACAAAAACCGGGACAGGGGACTATGGCTACACCTTC.

This chain's CDR3 is CASSYSRTSGGEQYF. The CDR3 DNA is TGTGCCAGCAGTTACTCAAGGACTAGCGGGGGCGAGCAGTACTTC. The chain employs TRBV6-5 and TRBJ2-7, with 13 nucleotides matching TRBD2. The ends lost 0 bases at V and 6 bases at J; junction bases unmatched: 2. CDR1 and CDR2 from the germline V gene are MNHEY and SVGAGI. CDR3 size: 15 residues.

This clonotype was picked up many times. This rearrangement joins TRBV6-1 to TRBJ2-7; D remains ambiguous. Germline V gene lookup returns CDR1 MNHNS and CDR2 SASEGT. Trimming removed 6 bases from V and 2 bases from J, with 11 bases in between. CDR3 size: 13 residues. The CDR3 spells CASSDLGAYEQYF. The DNA for the CDR3 is TGTGCCAGCAGCGACCTCGGTGCCTACGAGCAGTACTTC.

This clonotype was detected many times. The rearrangement links TRBV3-1 to TRBJ1-5, with 8 nucleotides matching TRBD1. Trimming cost V 3 bases and J 7 bases; bases outside gene matches: 5. The CDR3 runs to 14 residues. CDR1 LGHDT and CDR2 YNNKEL come from the germline V gene (reference sequence). For the CDR3, the DNA is TGTGCCAGCAGCCATACAGGGGGGAGCCAGCCCCAGCATTTT. Translation gives CASSHTGGSQPQHF.

This clonotype came up many times. The rearrangement uses TRBV27 and TRBJ1-2; 7 bases agree with TRBD1. The CDR3 is 15 residues long. V was pared by 5 bases and J by 4 bases, with 10 bases of the junction left unmatched. CDR1 is MNHEY and CDR2 is SMNVEV in the germline V gene (reference sequence). The CDR3 DNA reads TGTGCCAGCAGTGCACGACAGGGTTCGAGCTATGGCTACACCTTC. It codes for CASSARQGSSYGYTF.

This clonotype has just one count. The rearrangement links TRBV6-1 to TRBJ1-1; D gene ambiguous. Germline V gene data show CDR1 as MNHNS and CDR2 as SASEGT. The CDR3 totals 13 residues. V was cut by 6 bases and J by 9 bases, with 17 bases left in between. CDR3 residues: CASSPPFGEKAFF. The CDR3 DNA is TGTGCCAGCAGCCCCCCGTTCGGGGAGAAAGCTTTCTTT.

In its sample, this clonotype was seen many times. CDR3 protein: CAFRAGEGTGELFF. CDR3 DNA: TGTGCCTTTAGAGCGGGAGAGGGAACCGGGGAGCTGTTTTTT. This chain uses TRBV30 with TRBJ2-2; 8 nucleotides line up with TRBD2. V lost 7 bases, J lost 5 bases, and 9 bases stayed unmatched. The CDR3 is 14 amino acids. Per germline, CDR1 GTSNPN and CDR2 SVGIG (reference sequence).

This clonotype was detected ten times or more. The J gene is TRBJ1-1, the V gene TRBV20-1; 7 nucleotides match TRBD1. Germline V CDR1 and CDR2: DFQATT, SNEGSKA (reference sequence). This CDR3 has 12 residues. J was trimmed by 13 bases and V by 0 bases; bases with no gene match: 8. CDR3 in amino acids: CSARDRGQDDFF. CDR3 sequence (DNA): TGCAGTGCTAGAGATCGTGGACAGGACGATTTCTTT.

The chain has TRBV29-1 and TRBJ2-3; 8 bases are shared with TRBD2. Germline V gene data show CDR1 as SQVTM and CDR2 as ANQGSEA. This CDR3 has 13 amino acids. Losses at the gene ends were 6 bases for V and 4 bases for J; bases not matched to a gene: 6. DNA for the CDR3: TGCAGCGTGGCACTAGCGGTCCCAGATACGCAGTATTTT. Residues: CSVALAVPDTQYF.

This clonotype has a count of ten or more. This sequence joins TRBV20-1 and TRBJ2-7; maybe TRBD2 (7 bases). The V gene's germline CDR1 is DFQATT and CDR2 SNEGSKA (reference sequence). This CDR3 spans 18 amino acids. Trimming cost V 5 bases and J 3 bases, with 29 bases left between them. The CDR3 loop is CSARSGGRGGPRVYEQYF. The DNA for the CDR3 is TGCAGTGCTCGCTCGGGCGGGAGAGGGGGGCCTAGGGTCTACGAGCAGTACTTC.

This clonotype was seen at least ten times. The gene calls are TRBV9 and TRBJ2-5; 9 bases agree with TRBD1. The CDR3 contains 14 residues. Germline assignment: CDR1 SGDLS and CDR2 YYNGEE. The ends lost 3 bases at V and 3 bases at J; junction bases unmatched: 3. The CDR3 loop reads CASSAGQGKETQYF. The CDR3 DNA sequence: TGTGCCAGCAGCGCGGGACAGGGCAAAGAGACCCAGTACTTC.

This clonotype was seen repeatedly, ten times or more. The genes are TRBV28 and TRBJ1-5; a possible D gene is TRBD1 (5 bases). The CDR3 length is 12 residues. The V gene's germline CDR1 is MDHEN and CDR2 SYDVKM. The V gene lost 11 bases and the J gene lost 0 bases, with 8 bases spanning the gap. This CDR3 reads CALGDSNQPQHF. The CDR3 DNA sequence: TGTGCCCTGGGGGATAGCAATCAGCCCCAGCATTTT.

This clonotype has ten or more counts. The rearrangement joins TRBV20-1 to TRBJ1-2; a possible D gene is TRBD1 (5 bases). Germline CDR1 DFQATT, CDR2 SNEGSKA (reference sequence). V was pared by 5 bases and J by 7 bases, with 20 bases between. This CDR3 has 14 residues. The CDR3 DNA sequence: TGCAGTGCTCGCCTGAGGGCAGGGCGATCTGGCTACACCTTC. This encodes CSARLRAGRSGYTF.

The sample holds many counts of this clonotype. The genes are TRBV6-2 or TRBV6-3 and TRBJ2-7; 8 bases are shared with TRBD1. The CDR3 is 15 amino acids. Germline CDR1 reads MNHEY; CDR2 reads SVGEGT. V gave up 5 bases and J gave up 0 bases; unmatched junction bases: 6. The CDR3 loop is CASSVVGTGSYEQYF. In nucleotides, the CDR3 is TGTGCCAGCAGTGTGGTTGGGACAGGCTCCTACGAGCAGTACTTC.

The V gene is TRBV18, the J gene TRBJ2-7; TRBD2 aligns across 8 bases. With 3 bases clipped from V and 4 bases from J, the junction kept 5 bases outside the gene matches. Looked up from germline, CDR1 is KGHSH and CDR2 is LQKENI. The CDR3 is made up of 14 amino acids. The CDR3: CASSPFGRGYEQYF. The CDR3 DNA sequence: TGTGCCAGCTCACCCTTCGGGAGGGGGTACGAGCAGTACTTC.

This clonotype was detected ten times or more. The V and J genes are TRBV20-1 and TRBJ2-7; D is ambiguous. Germline values: CDR1 DFQATT, CDR2 SNEGSKA (reference sequence). V lost 0 bases and J lost 6, with 12 bases in between. This CDR3 contains 13 residues. The CDR3 nucleotides are TGCAGTGCTAGAGACTTCGCCCGGACCGAGCAGTACTTC. Its protein product is CSARDFARTEQYF.

The rearrangement links TRBV7-8 to TRBJ1-2; no clear D. Germline lookup yields CDR1 SGHVS and CDR2 FQNEAQ. The V gene lost 4 bases and the J gene lost 8 bases, with 17 bases spanning the gap. The CDR3 extends over 14 amino acids. The chain's CDR3 is CASSSIIGQRGYTF. The DNA of the CDR3 is TGTGCCAGCAGCTCCATAATCGGTCAGAGGGGCTACACCTTC. The variable domain in full, with the rest retrieved from reference TRBV7-8 and TRBJ1-2, is GAGVSQSPRYKVAKRGQDVALRCDPISGHVSLFWYQQALGQGPEFLTYFQNEAQLDKSGLPSDRFFAERPEGSVSTLKIQRTQQEDSAVYLCASSSIIGQRGYTFGSGTRLTVV.

This clonotype was picked up many times. The rearrangement uses TRBV3-1 and TRBJ1-1; the D is unclear. The V gene lost 7 bases and the J gene lost 0 bases, with 9 bases spanning the gap. This CDR3 comprises 13 residues. Germline V gives CDR1 LGHDT, CDR2 YNNKEL (reference sequence). CDR3 in amino acids: CASTGTMNTEAFF. CDR3 DNA sequence: TGTGCCAGCACCGGAACAATGAACACTGAAGCTTTCTTT.

The chain links TRBV6-1 to TRBJ2-7; D tentatively reads TRBD1 or TRBD2 (6 bases each). Germline V CDR1 and CDR2: MNHNS, SASEGT. This CDR3 comprises 14 residues. Trimming stripped 7 bases from V and 5 bases from J, with 18 bases between. CDR3 in amino acids: CASTPGGGIHEQYF. The CDR3 bases are TGTGCCAGCACTCCCGGAGGGGGGATCCACGAGCAGTACTTC.

This clonotype was recorded at least ten times. V and J are TRBV9 and TRBJ2-7; no reliable D call. The CDR3 has 14 amino acids. V lost 0 bases, J lost 0 bases, and 7 bases lay in between. Germline V gene lookup returns CDR1 SGDLS and CDR2 YYNGEE. The CDR3, as DNA: TGTGCCAGCAGCGTAGGTCCTTCCTCCTACGAGCAGTACTTC. Protein product: CASSVGPSSYEQYF.

This clonotype was seen repeatedly, ten times or more. The gene calls are TRBV15 and TRBJ1-5; TRBD1 agrees at 9 bases. The germline CDR1 and CDR2 sequences are LNHNV and YYDKDF (reference sequence). V gave up 3 bases and J gave up 0 bases; unmatched junction bases: 9. The CDR3 consists of 18 residues. CDR3 region: CATSSGTGLVGSNQPQHF. For the CDR3, the DNA is TGTGCCACCAGCAGTGGGACAGGGTTGGTGGGTAGCAATCAGCCCCAGCATTTT. The whole variable domain, filled in from reference TRBV15 and TRBJ1-5, reads DAMVIQNPRYQVTQFGKPVTLSCSQTLNHNVMYWYQQKSSQAPKLLFHYYDKDFNNEADTPDNFQSRRPNTSFCFLDIRSPGLGDTAMYLCATSSGTGLVGSNQPQHFGDGTRLSIL.

The sample holds many counts of this clonotype. In DNA, the CDR3 is TGTGCCAGCAGCAACTGGGCCCTGGAGACCCAGTACTTC. Amino acids: CASSNWALETQYF. This chain uses TRBV7-9 with TRBJ2-5; the D is unclear. This CDR3 has 13 residues. Germline assignment: CDR1 SEHNR and CDR2 FQNEAQ (reference sequence). Trimming took 5 bases from V and 5 from J, leaving 12 bases between them.